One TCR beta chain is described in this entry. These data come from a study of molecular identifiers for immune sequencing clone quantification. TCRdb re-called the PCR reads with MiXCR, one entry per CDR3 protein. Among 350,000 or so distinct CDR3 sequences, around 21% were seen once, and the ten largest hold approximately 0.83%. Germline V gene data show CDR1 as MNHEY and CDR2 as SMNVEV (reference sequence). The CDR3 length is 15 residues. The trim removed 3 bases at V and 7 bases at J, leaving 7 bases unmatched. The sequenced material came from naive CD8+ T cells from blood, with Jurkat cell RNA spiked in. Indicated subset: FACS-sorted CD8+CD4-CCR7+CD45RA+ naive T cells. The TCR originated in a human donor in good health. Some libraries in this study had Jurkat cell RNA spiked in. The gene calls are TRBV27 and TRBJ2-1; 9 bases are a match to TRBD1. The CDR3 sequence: CASSFGTGSRNEQFF. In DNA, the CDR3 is TGTGCCAGCAGTTTTGGGACAGGGAGCCGGAATGAGCAGTTCTTC.